Described below is a single T cell receptor beta chain sequence and its context. The CDR3 extends over 14 amino acids. This record belongs to a study of blood T cell repertoires in COVID-19. About the research overall: COVID-19 samples collected from the United States, Italy and Spain covered acute and convalescent phases. Sources were T cells, B-cell-depleted T cells, or PBMCs; the material itself was cDNA or gDNA.

Original methodology: The authors estimated nucleated cell counts from reference gene primer amplification. Assay used: immunoSEQ multiplex PCR; TCRdb lists only in-frame clones, some missing. For V, J and clone size, that table is used; D and trimming come from the DNA. The repertoire holds 400,000 to 450,000 clones, with 75% to 90% as singletons. Specimen: peripheral blood. V gene TRBV21-1 combines with J gene TRBJ1-2; the D call of TRBD1 is as the table states it, not checked on the DNA. TRBV21-1 is described as a pseudogene. The sequence was obtained from a woman aged 25-40 years with active or convalescent COVID-19. CDR3 sequence: CASSKQGNRGPYTF. The CDR3 region has the DNA TGTGCCAGCAGCAAACAGGGCAACAGGGGGCCCTACACCTTC.